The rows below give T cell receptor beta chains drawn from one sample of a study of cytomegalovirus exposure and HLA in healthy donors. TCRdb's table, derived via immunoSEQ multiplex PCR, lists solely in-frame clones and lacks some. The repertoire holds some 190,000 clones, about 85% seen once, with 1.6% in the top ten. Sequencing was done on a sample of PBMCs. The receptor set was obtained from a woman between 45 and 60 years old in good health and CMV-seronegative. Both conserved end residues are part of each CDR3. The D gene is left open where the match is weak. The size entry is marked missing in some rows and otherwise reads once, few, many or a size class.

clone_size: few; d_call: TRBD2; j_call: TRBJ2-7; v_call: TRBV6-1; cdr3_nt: TGTGCCAGCAGTTTAGCGGGTTCCTACGAGCAGTACTTC; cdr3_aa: CASSLAGSYEQYF
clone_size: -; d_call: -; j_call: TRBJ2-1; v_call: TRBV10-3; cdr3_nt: TGTGCCATCAGTGAGTCGGAGCGTAGCGGTAAGAATGAGCAGTTCTTC; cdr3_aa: CAISESERSGKNEQFF
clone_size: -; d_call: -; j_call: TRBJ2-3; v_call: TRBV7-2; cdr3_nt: TGTGCCAGCAGCGCGCGTCCCACAGATACGCAGTATTTT; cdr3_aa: CASSARPTDTQYF
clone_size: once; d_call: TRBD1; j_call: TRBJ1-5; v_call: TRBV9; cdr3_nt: TGTGCCAGCAGCCCAGACTGGGACAGGGCTCAGCCCCAGCATTTT; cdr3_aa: CASSPDWDRAQPQHF
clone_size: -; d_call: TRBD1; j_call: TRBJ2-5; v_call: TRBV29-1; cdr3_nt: TGCAGCGTTCGGGACAGGGGAAAGGAGACCCAGTACTTC; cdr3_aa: CSVRDRGKETQYF
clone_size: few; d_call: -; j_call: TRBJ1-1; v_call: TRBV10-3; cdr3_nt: TGTGCCATCAGCAGGGAGGAGAACACTGAAGCTTTCTTT; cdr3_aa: CAISREENTEAFF
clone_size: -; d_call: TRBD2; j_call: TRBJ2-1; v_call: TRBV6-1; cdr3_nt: TGTGCCAGCAGGACCCCGGGACTAGCGGGAAATGAGCAGTTCTTC; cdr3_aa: CASRTPGLAGNEQFF
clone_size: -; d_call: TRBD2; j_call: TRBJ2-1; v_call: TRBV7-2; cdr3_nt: TGTGCCAGCAGCTTAATAGCGGGAGGTAGCTCCTACAATGAGCAGTTCTTC; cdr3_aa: CASSLIAGGSSYNEQFF
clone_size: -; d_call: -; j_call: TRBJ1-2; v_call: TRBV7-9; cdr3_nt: TGTGCCAGCAGCTTAAACACAGGACCGCTCTATGGCTACACCTTC; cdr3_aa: CASSLNTGPLYGYTF
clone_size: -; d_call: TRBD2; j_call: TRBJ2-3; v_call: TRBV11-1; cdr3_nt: TGTGCCACTACTAGCGGAGATACGCAGTATTTT; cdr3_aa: CATTSGDTQYF
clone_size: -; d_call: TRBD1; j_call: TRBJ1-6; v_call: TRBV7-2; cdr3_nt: TGTGCCAGCAGCTTAGCGGGACAGGGCGAATCACCCCTCCACTTT; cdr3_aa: CASSLAGQGESPLHF
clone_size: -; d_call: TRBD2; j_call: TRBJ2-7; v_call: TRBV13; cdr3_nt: TGTGCCAGCAGCCTTGGACTAGCGGGGAGGTACGAGCAGTACTTC; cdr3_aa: CASSLGLAGRYEQYF
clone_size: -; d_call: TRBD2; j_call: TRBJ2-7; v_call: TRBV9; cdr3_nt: TGTGCCAGCAGCGTAGGGACTAGCGGGATCGACGAGCAGTACTTC; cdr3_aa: CASSVGTSGIDEQYF
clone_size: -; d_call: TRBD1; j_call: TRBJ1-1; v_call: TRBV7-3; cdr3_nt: TGTGCCAGCAGCTTAGGGCCGGACAGGGCTACTGAAGCTTTCTTT; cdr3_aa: CASSLGPDRATEAFF
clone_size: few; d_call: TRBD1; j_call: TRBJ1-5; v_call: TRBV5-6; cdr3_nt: TGTGCCAGCAGCGGTGGACAGGATCAGCCCCAGCATTTT; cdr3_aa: CASSGGQDQPQHF
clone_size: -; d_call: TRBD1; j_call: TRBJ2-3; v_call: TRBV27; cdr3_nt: TGTGCCAGCAGTCCCGGGACAGTGGACGCGCAGTATTTT; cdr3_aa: CASSPGTVDAQYF
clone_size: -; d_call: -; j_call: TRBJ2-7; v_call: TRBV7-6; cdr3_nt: TGTGCCAGCAGCTTAGGGACAGCCTACGAGCAGTACTTC; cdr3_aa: CASSLGTAYEQYF
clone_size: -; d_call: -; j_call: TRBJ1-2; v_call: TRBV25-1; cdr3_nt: TGTGCCAGCAGTGTTAACAGGGACGGCTACACCTTC; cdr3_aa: CASSVNRDGYTF
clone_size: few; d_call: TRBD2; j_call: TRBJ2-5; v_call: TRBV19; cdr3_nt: TGTGCCAGTAGTATTAGGGGGGGACTAGGGTCCCAGTACTTC; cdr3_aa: CASSIRGGLGSQYF
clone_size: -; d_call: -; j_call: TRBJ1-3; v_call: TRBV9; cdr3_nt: TGTGCCAGCGCGCCCAACTTCTCTGGAAACACCATATATTTT; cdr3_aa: CASAPNFSGNTIYF
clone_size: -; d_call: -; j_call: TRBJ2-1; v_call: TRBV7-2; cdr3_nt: TGTGCCAGCAGCTTAGGCAGGGGCCTCACCTACAATGAGCAGTTCTTC; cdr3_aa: CASSLGRGLTYNEQFF
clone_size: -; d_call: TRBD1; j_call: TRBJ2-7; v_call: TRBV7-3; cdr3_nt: TGTGCCAGCAGCTTCTCCGGGACAGGGACCTACGAGCAGTACTTC; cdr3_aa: CASSFSGTGTYEQYF
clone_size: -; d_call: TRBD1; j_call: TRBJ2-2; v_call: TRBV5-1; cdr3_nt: TGCGCCAGCAGCTCGCCCCTAAAAACAGGGGTCGGGGAGCTGTTTTTT; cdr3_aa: CASSSPLKTGVGELFF
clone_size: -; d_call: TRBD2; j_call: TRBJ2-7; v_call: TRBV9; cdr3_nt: TGTGCCAGCAGCCCCTCCCCCCAGCGGGGGCTCTCCTACGAGCAGTACTTC; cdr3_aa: CASSPSPQRGLSYEQYF
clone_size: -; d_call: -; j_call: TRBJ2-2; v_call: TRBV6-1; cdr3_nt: TGTGCCAGGACTTCTACGACGACCGGGGAGCTGTTTTTT; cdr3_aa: CARTSTTTGELFF
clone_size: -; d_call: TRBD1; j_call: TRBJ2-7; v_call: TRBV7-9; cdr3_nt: TGTGCCAGCAGCTTAGAGGCAGGGGGAGCCTACGAGCAGTACTTC; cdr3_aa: CASSLEAGGAYEQYF
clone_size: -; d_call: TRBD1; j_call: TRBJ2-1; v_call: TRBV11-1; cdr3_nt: TGTGCCAGCAGTAACGCAGGGGGCACTGAGGGGTCTTACAATGAGCAGTTCTTC; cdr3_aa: CASSNAGGTEGSYNEQFF
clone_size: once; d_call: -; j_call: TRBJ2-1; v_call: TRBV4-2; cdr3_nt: TGTGCCAGCAGCCAAGATAGGGGGGGAGATGAGCAGTTCTTC; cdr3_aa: CASSQDRGGDEQFF
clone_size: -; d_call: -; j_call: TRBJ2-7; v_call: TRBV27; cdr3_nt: TGTGCCAGCAGTTTGAGAGGAGCCGGTTCCTACGAGCAGTACTTC; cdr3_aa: CASSLRGAGSYEQYF
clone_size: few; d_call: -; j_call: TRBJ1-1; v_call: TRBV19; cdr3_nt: TGTGCCAGTATTCCCCCAGGGATGACGAACACTGAAGCTTTCTTT; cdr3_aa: CASIPPGMTNTEAFF
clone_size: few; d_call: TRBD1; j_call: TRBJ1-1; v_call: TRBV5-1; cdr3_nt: TGCGCCAGCAGCTTTATAGGTACAGGGGCGAACACTGAAGCTTTCTTT; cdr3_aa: CASSFIGTGANTEAFF
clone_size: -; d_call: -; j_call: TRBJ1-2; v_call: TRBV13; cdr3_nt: TGTGCCAGCAGCCTATCTCGTTTAAGCGACTATGGCTACACCTTC; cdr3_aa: CASSLSRLSDYGYTF
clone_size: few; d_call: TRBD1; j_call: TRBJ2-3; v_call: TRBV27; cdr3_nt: TGTGCCAGCAGTTTGCGACAGGGGAGCACAGATACGCAGTATTTT; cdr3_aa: CASSLRQGSTDTQYF
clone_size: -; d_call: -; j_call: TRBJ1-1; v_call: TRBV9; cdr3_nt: TGTGCCAGCAGCGTTCTACAGGGACAGAACACTGAAGCTTTCTTT; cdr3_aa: CASSVLQGQNTEAFF
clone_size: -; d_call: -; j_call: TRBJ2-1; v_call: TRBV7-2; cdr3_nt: TGTGCCAGCAGCTTACCTACAGGGTTGACCTATTACAATGAGCAGTTCTTC; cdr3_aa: CASSLPTGLTYYNEQFF
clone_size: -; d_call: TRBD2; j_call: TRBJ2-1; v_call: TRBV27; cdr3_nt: TGTGCCAGCAGACCCGGGGGGCGGGGGGGAGGTGAGCAGTTCTTC; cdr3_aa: CASRPGGRGGGEQFF
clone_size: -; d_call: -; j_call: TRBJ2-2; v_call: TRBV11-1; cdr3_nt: TGTGCCAGCAGCTCACCTATTCAGGGTATTATGGACACCGGGGAGCTGTTTTTT; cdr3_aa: CASSSPIQGIMDTGELFF
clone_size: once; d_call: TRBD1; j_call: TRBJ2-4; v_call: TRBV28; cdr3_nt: TGTGCCAGCAGTCCCCTAGGGACAGGGGGAAACATTCAGTACTTC; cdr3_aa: CASSPLGTGGNIQYF
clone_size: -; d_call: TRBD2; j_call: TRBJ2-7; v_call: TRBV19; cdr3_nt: TGTGCCAGTAGCACGCGGGGGGGCAGCTACGAGCAGTACTTC; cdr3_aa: CASSTRGGSYEQYF
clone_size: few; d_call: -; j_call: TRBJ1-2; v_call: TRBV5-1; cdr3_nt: TGCGCCAGCAGCTTGGACAGGGCAGATGGCTACACCTTC; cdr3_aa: CASSLDRADGYTF